This paragraph covers one TCR beta chain sequence. Its antigen is undetermined. Here immunoSEQ multiplex PCR was the method, and the copy in TCRdb shows in-frame clones only, minus some. The sample carries about 160,000 clones, under 95% recorded once. These data come from a study of T cell responses to AZD1222 COVID-19 vaccine. Notes on the study in general: Dominant at 160-218 and 743-854, vaccine-associated CD4 TCRs also spanned spike. Most donors were white British, females outnumbered males, and clonal diversity was possibly underestimated. Receipt of two AZD1222 doses was followed by a rise in Spike-specific TCR breadth and depth. Targeting of unmutated variant regions was reportedly seen in nearly half of spike-specific TCRs.

V shed 7 bases, J shed 4 bases, and the junction held 6 bases outside the gene matches. CDR1 GTSNPN and CDR2 SVGIG come from the germline V gene (reference sequence). This CDR3 region has 13 residues. The sequenced sample was peripheral blood, obtained 28 days after the second AZD1222 dose. The chain couples TRBV30 to TRBJ2-7, with TRBD2 identical over 11 bases. This sequence was found in an adult who received the AZD1222 COVID-19 vaccine. The CDR3 DNA reads as TGTGCCTCGACTAGCGGGACGATGTACGAGCAGTACTTC. Translated, it gives CASTSGTMYEQYF.